This record covers a single TCR beta chain. Its antigen is unknown. This entry is derived from a study of T cell responses to AZD1222 COVID-19 vaccine. Using immunoSEQ multiplex PCR, the repertoire was profiled, and TCRdb retains in-frame clones only, with some absent. The table includes 150,000 to 200,000 clones, 90% to 95% detected once. Study-level results: In the spike-specific TCR repertoire, nearly half reportedly target unmutated variant regions. Samples come after the peak T cell response, not at day 14. Donors, mostly white British, included more females; clonal diversity was possibly underestimated. Baseline serostatus was positive in only six or seven AZD1222 recipients.

CDR1 is LNHDA and CDR2 is SQIVND in the germline V gene (reference sequence). V gave up 3 bases and J gave up 5 bases, with 16 bases separating them. CDR3 length equals 16 residues. The chain carries TRBV19 and TRBJ1-4; D may be TRBD1 (5 bases). The source was peripheral blood, collected on day 0 of AZD1222 vaccination. The sequence was collected from an adult in good health. CDR3 amino acids: CASSIETARGNEKLFF. CDR3 nucleotide sequence: TGTGCCAGTAGTATCGAGACAGCCCGAGGGAATGAAAAACTGTTTTTT.